This is a list of T cell receptor beta chains from one sample in a study of T-cell reconstitution after alpha-beta-depleted transplantation in children. MiXCR, applied by TCRdb to the PCR reads, yields one record per CDR3 protein. Counted here are over 550,000 distinct CDR3 sequences, about 10% occurring once; the ten biggest clones make up roughly 4%. This material consisted of PBMCs from the stem cell graft donor, taken from the stem cell graft. The receptors here all came from a human donor who donated a stem cell graft to a child with acute myeloid leukemia. Each CDR3 is given with its conserved first and last residue. A D gene is named only where the DNA matches it firmly. Clone size, where shown, is once, few, many, or a class for clones that have expanded.

clone_size: few
d_call: NA
v_call: TRBV5-1
j_call: TRBJ2-4
cdr3_aa: CASSPYSGASLAKNIQYF
cdr3_nt: TGCGCCAGCAGCCCCTACTCTGGCGCTAGCCTAGCCAAAAACATTCAGTACTTC

clone_size: few
d_call: NA
v_call: TRBV5-1
j_call: TRBJ2-1
cdr3_aa: CASGQGQGSIDEQFF
cdr3_nt: TGCGCCAGCGGGCAAGGGCAGGGGAGTATAGATGAGCAGTTCTTC

clone_size: NA
d_call: TRBD2
v_call: TRBV3-1
j_call: TRBJ2-1
cdr3_aa: CASSQDLWEGPYNEQFF
cdr3_nt: TGTGCCAGCAGCCAAGATTTGTGGGAGGGCCCCTACAATGAGCAGTTCTTC

clone_size: NA
d_call: NA
v_call: TRBV5-1
j_call: TRBJ2-2
cdr3_aa: CASSPGAGANTGELFF
cdr3_nt: TGCGCCAGCAGCCCAGGGGCGGGGGCGAACACCGGGGAGCTGTTTTTT

clone_size: many
d_call: NA
v_call: TRBV27
j_call: TRBJ2-7
cdr3_aa: CASSLPLSSYEQYF
cdr3_nt: TGTGCCAGCAGTTTACCCCTGAGCTCCTACGAGCAGTACTTC

clone_size: many
d_call: NA
v_call: TRBV7-9
j_call: TRBJ2-1
cdr3_aa: CASSVPTGSGNEQFF
cdr3_nt: TGTGCCAGCAGCGTCCCTACAGGGAGCGGGAATGAGCAGTTCTTC

clone_size: many
d_call: TRBD2
v_call: TRBV7-8
j_call: TRBJ2-1
cdr3_aa: CASSSPSGRNNEQFF
cdr3_nt: TGTGCCAGCAGCTCCCCTAGCGGGAGGAACAATGAGCAGTTCTTC

clone_size: few
d_call: NA
v_call: TRBV12-3/TRBV12-4
j_call: TRBJ2-1
cdr3_aa: CASTGQFF
cdr3_nt: TGTGCCAGCACTGGGCAGTTCTTC

clone_size: few
d_call: NA
v_call: TRBV27
j_call: TRBJ2-2
cdr3_aa: CASSLPGGLITGELFF
cdr3_nt: TGTGCCAGCAGTCTACCGGGGGGCCTAATCACCGGGGAGCTGTTTTTT

clone_size: few
d_call: TRBD1
v_call: TRBV20-1
j_call: TRBJ1-3
cdr3_aa: CSARDRGRNTIYF
cdr3_nt: TGCAGTGCTAGGGACAGGGGGAGGAACACCATATATTTT

clone_size: few
d_call: TRBD1
v_call: TRBV13
j_call: TRBJ2-1
cdr3_aa: CASLSDRDNEQFF
cdr3_nt: TGTGCCAGCCTCTCCGACAGGGATAATGAGCAGTTCTTC

clone_size: few
d_call: NA
v_call: TRBV24-1
j_call: TRBJ2-1
cdr3_aa: CATSEPQGSEQFF
cdr3_nt: TGTGCCACCAGTGAACCTCAAGGCTCTGAGCAGTTCTTC

clone_size: many
d_call: TRBD2
v_call: TRBV10-3
j_call: TRBJ2-7
cdr3_aa: CAISGRLAESYEQYF
cdr3_nt: TGTGCCATCAGTGGCCGACTAGCGGAGTCCTACGAGCAGTACTTC

clone_size: many
d_call: NA
v_call: TRBV20-1
j_call: TRBJ2-5
cdr3_aa: CSARATGRPQETQYF
cdr3_nt: TGCAGTGCTAGGGCGACAGGGAGGCCCCAAGAGACCCAGTACTTC

clone_size: NA
d_call: TRBD2
v_call: TRBV12-3/TRBV12-4
j_call: TRBJ2-3
cdr3_aa: CASSLSSGPPDTQYF
cdr3_nt: TGTGCCAGCAGTTTGAGTAGCGGGCCCCCAGATACGCAGTATTTT

clone_size: few
d_call: NA
v_call: TRBV27
j_call: TRBJ2-1
cdr3_aa: CASTPREGRRGEQFF
cdr3_nt: TGTGCCAGCACCCCCCGCGAGGGTCGACGCGGTGAGCAGTTCTTC

clone_size: many
d_call: TRBD2
v_call: TRBV5-1
j_call: TRBJ2-3
cdr3_aa: CASSFASAGGPDTQYF
cdr3_nt: TGCGCCAGCAGCTTTGCCTCAGCGGGAGGTCCAGATACGCAGTATTTT

clone_size: NA
d_call: TRBD2
v_call: TRBV19
j_call: TRBJ2-7
cdr3_aa: CASTPSGSVYEQYF
cdr3_nt: TGTGCCAGTACCCCTAGCGGGTCCGTATACGAGCAGTACTTC

clone_size: NA
d_call: TRBD2
v_call: TRBV24-1
j_call: TRBJ2-1
cdr3_aa: CATSDRSAGARNEQFF
cdr3_nt: TGTGCCACCAGTGATCGGTCAGCGGGAGCTCGGAATGAGCAGTTCTTC

clone_size: many
d_call: TRBD1
v_call: TRBV29-1
j_call: TRBJ1-1
cdr3_aa: CSVEGRDRWNTEAFF
cdr3_nt: TGCAGCGTTGAAGGCCGGGACAGATGGAACACTGAAGCTTTCTTT

clone_size: many
d_call: NA
v_call: TRBV5-1
j_call: TRBJ2-1
cdr3_aa: CASTVGGANEQFF
cdr3_nt: TGCGCCAGCACTGTAGGCGGGGCCAATGAGCAGTTCTTC

clone_size: many
d_call: NA
v_call: TRBV6-2/TRBV6-3
j_call: TRBJ2-2
cdr3_aa: CASSPRAGELFF
cdr3_nt: TGTGCCAGCAGCCCCCGGGCCGGGGAGCTGTTTTTT

clone_size: NA
d_call: NA
v_call: TRBV29-1
j_call: TRBJ2-3
cdr3_aa: CSVELKLTDTQYF
cdr3_nt: TGCAGCGTTGAGCTTAAACTCACAGATACGCAGTATTTT

clone_size: few
d_call: TRBD1
v_call: TRBV12-3/TRBV12-4
j_call: TRBJ2-5
cdr3_aa: CASSFLPGGETQYF
cdr3_nt: TGTGCCAGCAGTTTCCTGCCAGGGGGAGAGACCCAGTACTTC

clone_size: NA
d_call: NA
v_call: TRBV29-1
j_call: TRBJ1-1
cdr3_aa: CSVEDGQKAFF
cdr3_nt: TGCAGCGTTGAAGATGGGCAGAAAGCTTTCTTT

clone_size: many
d_call: NA
v_call: TRBV20-1
j_call: TRBJ2-7
cdr3_aa: CSARSLLSGPYEQYF
cdr3_nt: TGCAGTGCCCGTTCCCTTCTTAGCGGACCTTACGAGCAGTACTTC

clone_size: NA
d_call: NA
v_call: TRBV6-5
j_call: TRBJ1-2
cdr3_aa: CASSYRFGYGYTF
cdr3_nt: TGTGCCAGTAGTTACAGGTTCGGCTATGGCTACACCTTC

clone_size: few
d_call: NA
v_call: TRBV4-2
j_call: TRBJ2-1
cdr3_aa: CASSREVGGSEQFF
cdr3_nt: TGTGCCAGCAGTCGGGAGGTCGGGGGCAGTGAGCAGTTCTTC

clone_size: NA
d_call: NA
v_call: TRBV7-9
j_call: TRBJ2-3
cdr3_aa: CASSSTLADTQYF
cdr3_nt: TGTGCCAGCAGTTCTACCCTAGCAGATACGCAGTATTTT

clone_size: NA
d_call: NA
v_call: TRBV7-3
j_call: TRBJ2-1
cdr3_aa: CASSTYTGHEQFF
cdr3_nt: TGTGCCAGCAGCACTTACACGGGGCATGAGCAGTTCTTC